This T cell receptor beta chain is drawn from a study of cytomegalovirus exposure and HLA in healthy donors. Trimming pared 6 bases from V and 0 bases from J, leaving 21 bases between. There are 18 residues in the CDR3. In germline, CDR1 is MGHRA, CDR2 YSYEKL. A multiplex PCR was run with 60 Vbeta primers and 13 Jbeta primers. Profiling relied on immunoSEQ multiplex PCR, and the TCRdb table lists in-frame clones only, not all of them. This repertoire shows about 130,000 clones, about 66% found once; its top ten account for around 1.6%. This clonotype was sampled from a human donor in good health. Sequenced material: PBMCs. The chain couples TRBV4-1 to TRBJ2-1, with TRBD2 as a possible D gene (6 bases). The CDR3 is CASSPTLSGLRSYNEQFF. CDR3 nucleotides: TGCGCCAGCAGTCCAACCCTTAGCGGACTCCGCTCCTACAATGAGCAGTTCTTC.